These 9 T cell receptor beta chains were sequenced from one sample in a study of shared clonotypes between healthy human individuals (TCRdb year 2020). The library was produced with the immunoSEQ multiplex PCR assay. The source is immuneACCESS, and TCRdb retained only in-frame sequences with V and J called. Part of the clones is not carried over; for the studies checked, unresolved V genes explain less than half of this, and the remainder is unexplained. Here the sample has approximately 1,500,000 clones; nearly 99% occur a single time. Approximately 0.44% of the sample is taken by the ten largest. The sequenced material came from naive CD4+ T cells sorted from blood. The label giving this sample's cell subset or site can be read as: CD45RA+ positively selected. The receptors were sampled from a man aged 25 to 45 in good health.

The chain employs TRBV18 and TRBJ2-5; TRBD2 matches at 7 bases. Germline CDR1 KGHSH, CDR2 LQKENI. CDR3 size: 15 residues. J lost 2 bases, V lost 2 bases, and 5 bases had no gene match. CDR3 in amino acids: CASSPIQGGQETQYF. The CDR3 region has the DNA TGTGCCAGCTCACCAATCCAGGGAGGGCAAGAGACCCAGTACTTC.

This chain links TRBV5-1 with TRBJ2-5; 9 bases align to TRBD2. The junction had 9 bases not matched to a gene; V was cut back by 4 bases and J by 5 bases. CDR3 size: 15 residues. Germline V CDR1 and CDR2: SGHRS, YFSETQ. The CDR3 bases are TGCGCCAGCAGCAAAAGCGGGAGGAGCGGGGAGACCCAGTACTTC. Translated: CASSKSGRSGETQYF.

This chain uses TRBV18 with TRBJ2-1; D gene unclear. V gave up 3 bases and J gave up 8 bases, with 14 bases separating them. Germline loops: CDR1 KGHSH, CDR2 LQKENI. The CDR3 extends over 14 amino acids. The CDR3 is CASSPELRRDEQFF. The CDR3 region has the DNA TGTGCCAGCTCACCCGAACTACGCCGGGATGAGCAGTTCTTC.

This chain uses TRBV7-2 with TRBJ2-1; TRBD2 might be the D (7 bases). Per the germline V gene, CDR1 is SGHTA and CDR2 is FQGNSA. This CDR3 comprises 15 residues. The CDR3 DNA is TGTGCTACGCGCCTCCGAGAGGGGGGGAGTTATGAGCAGTTCTTC. Translated, it gives CATRLREGGSYEQFF.

The CDR3 region is CASSPGQGLYGYTF. Written as DNA, the CDR3 is TGTGCCAGCAGCCCGGGACAGGGACTATATGGCTACACCTTC. The chain combines TRBV2 with TRBJ1-2; TRBD1 aligns across 9 bases. The ends lost 6 bases at V and 5 bases at J; junction bases unmatched: 7. The CDR3 consists of 14 residues. CDR1 and CDR2 from the germline V gene are SNHLY and FYNNEI. Combining the CDR3 with reference TRBV2 and TRBJ1-2 gives the whole variable domain EPEVTQTPSHQVTQMGQEVILRCVPISNHLYFYWYRQILGQKVEFLVSFYNNEISEKSEIFDDQFSVERPDGSNFTLKIRSTKLEDSAMYFCASSPGQGLYGYTFGSGTRLTVV.

The J gene is TRBJ2-1, the V gene TRBV5-6, with D possibly TRBD2 on 6 matching bases. This CDR3 comprises 13 residues. The V gene lost 0 bases and the J gene lost 12 bases, with 13 bases spanning the gap. From germline, CDR1 is SGHDT and CDR2 YYEEEE. The CDR3 spells CASSLGLDPWQFF. For the CDR3, the DNA is TGTGCCAGCAGCTTGGGACTAGATCCTTGGCAGTTCTTC.

The chain carries TRBV6-1 and TRBJ1-4, with D unclear. CDR1 is MNHNS and CDR2 is SASEGT in the germline V gene. V shed 8 bases and J shed 7 bases, with 14 bases lying between them. The CDR3 has 13 amino acids. In nucleotides, the CDR3 is TGTGCCAGCCTGACCGGCGCCTTTGAAAAACTGTTTTTT. Amino acid sequence: CASLTGAFEKLFF.

The chain links TRBV5-1 to TRBJ1-2; 7 bases are a match to TRBD1. Germline V gene data show CDR1 as SGHRS and CDR2 as YFSETQ. V gave up 4 bases and J gave up 6 bases; unmatched junction bases: 3. The CDR3 covers 12 residues. This CDR3 is CASSPGTDGYTF. For the CDR3, the DNA is TGCGCCAGCAGCCCTGGGACAGATGGCTACACCTTC.

The rearrangement uses TRBV14 and TRBJ2-5, with 7 bases lining up with TRBD2. CDR1 SGHDN and CDR2 FVKESK come from the germline V gene. This CDR3 spans 18 amino acids. The junction had 14 bases not matched to a gene; V was cut back by 1 base and J by 3 bases. CDR3 region: CASSQVKSRIAGEETQYF. The CDR3 DNA follows: TGTGCCAGCAGCCAAGTTAAATCTCGGATAGCGGGTGAAGAGACCCAGTACTTC. The whole variable domain, filled in from reference TRBV14 and TRBJ2-5, reads EAGVTQFPSHSVIEKGQTVTLRCDPISGHDNLYWYRRVMGKEIKFLLHFVKESKQDESGMPNNRFLAERTGGTYSTLKVQPAELEDSGVYFCASSQVKSRIAGEETQYFGPGTRLLVL.